This T cell receptor beta chain appears in the sequencing data of a study of a mutant IDH1 vaccine in newly diagnosed glioma. Study context: Vaccination followed radiotherapy alone by 4-6 weeks, or accompanied temozolomide cycles. The earlier regimen, radiotherapy, temozolomide, or both, was most often both. At week 35 came visit V12, and visit V13 followed at week 47.

About this clone: Its target is not known.

Method: immunoSEQ multiplex PCR; TCRdb's copy keeps in-frame clones and lacks some. The table lists about 56,000 clones, approximately 75% of them singletons, with 5.3% in the top ten. The germline gives CDR1 MNHEY, CDR2 SVGAGI. Trimming took off 6 bases at V and 3 bases at J, with 14 bases between the two ends. This CDR3 region has 15 residues. Time point: week 47, end of study. Mutant IDH1 20-mer peptide, at 300 ug, made up each vaccine dose, with topical imiquimod. Donors had new IDH1-mutant astrocytomas of WHO grade 3 or 4 (ATRX-lost). This specimen was PBMCs, taken from a glioma patient whose treatment included an IDH1 peptide vaccine. The TCR originated in a man between 45 and 60 years old with glioma. The V call is TRBV6-5, the J call TRBJ2-2; the D is unclear. The CDR3 nucleotides are TGTGCCAGCAGCCCCTTCTACTGGGACACCGGGGAGCTGTTTTTT. Amino acids: CASSPFYWDTGELFF.